This TCR beta chain was sequenced in a study of blood T cell repertoires in COVID-19. Background on the study: Sites in the United States, Italy and Spain provided acute and convalescent COVID-19 samples. From T cells, B-cell-depleted T cells, or PBMCs came the material, which was cDNA or gDNA.

Original data processing: Estimation of nucleated cell counts relied on the amplification of reference gene primers. The assay was immunoSEQ multiplex PCR, and TCRdb's table has in-frame clones only and misses some. V and J calls and clone size are given by that table; D and trimming were obtained from the DNA. The sample carries fewer than 150,000 clones, 80% to 85% recorded once. Germline V CDR1 and CDR2: SGHVS, FQNEAQ. This CDR3 has 14 amino acids. V gave up 5 bases and J gave up 4 bases, with 14 bases separating them. This clone showed up just once. The receptor comes from an elderly woman with acute or convalescent COVID-19. The chain joins TRBV7-8 to TRBJ1-1; TRBD1 is a possible D gene (5 bases). Sequencing was carried out using peripheral blood. CDR3 DNA: TGTGCCAGCAGCCCTCCCTTCGGGGGCACTGAAGCTTTCTTT. Translation gives CASSPPFGGTEAFF.